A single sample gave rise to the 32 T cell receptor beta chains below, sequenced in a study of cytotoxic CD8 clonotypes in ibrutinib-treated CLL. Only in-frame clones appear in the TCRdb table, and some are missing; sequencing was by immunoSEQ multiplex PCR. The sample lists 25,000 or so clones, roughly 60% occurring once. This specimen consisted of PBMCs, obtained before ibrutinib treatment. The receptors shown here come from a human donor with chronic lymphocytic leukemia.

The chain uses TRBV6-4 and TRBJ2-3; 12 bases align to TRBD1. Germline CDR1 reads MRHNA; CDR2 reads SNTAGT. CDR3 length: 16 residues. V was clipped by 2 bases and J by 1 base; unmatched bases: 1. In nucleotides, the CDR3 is TGTGCCAGCAGTGACGGGACAGGGGGCGGCACAGATACGCAGTATTTT. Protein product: CASSDGTGGGTDTQYF.

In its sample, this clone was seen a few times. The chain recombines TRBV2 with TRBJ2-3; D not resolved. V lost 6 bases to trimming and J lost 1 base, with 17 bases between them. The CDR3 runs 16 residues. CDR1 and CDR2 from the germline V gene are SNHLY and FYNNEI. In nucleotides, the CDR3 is TGTGCCAGCAGCCCCTGGGAATTCTACGGCACAGATACGCAGTATTTT. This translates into CASSPWEFYGTDTQYF.

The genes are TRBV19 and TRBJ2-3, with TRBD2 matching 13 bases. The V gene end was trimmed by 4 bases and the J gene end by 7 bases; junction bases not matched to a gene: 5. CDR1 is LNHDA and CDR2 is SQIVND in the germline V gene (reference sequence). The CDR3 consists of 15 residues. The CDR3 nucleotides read TGTGCCAGTAGTACCGGACTAGCGGGAGTACATACGCAGTATTTT. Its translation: CASSTGLAGVHTQYF.

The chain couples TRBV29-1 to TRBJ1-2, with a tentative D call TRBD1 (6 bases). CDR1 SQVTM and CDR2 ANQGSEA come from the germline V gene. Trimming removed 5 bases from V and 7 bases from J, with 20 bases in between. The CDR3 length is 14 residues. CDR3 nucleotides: TGCAGCGTTCGGACAGATACATCGTTAGGTGGCTACACCTTC. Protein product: CSVRTDTSLGGYTF.

The CDR3 here is CASSPIDGYNYGYTF. CDR3 DNA: TGTGCCAGCAGTCCAATCGATGGATATAACTATGGCTACACCTTC. The rearrangement uses TRBV27 and TRBJ1-2; D is undetermined. Germline CDR1 reads MNHEY; CDR2 reads SMNVEV (reference sequence). The CDR3 covers 15 residues. V lost 5 bases and J lost 1, with 14 bases in between.

CDR3 sequence reads: CASTRENTGELFF. CDR3 DNA: TGCGCCAGTACGCGGGAGAACACCGGGGAGCTGTTTTTT. The rearrangement links TRBV5-1 to TRBJ2-2, with a weak D call TRBD2 (6 bases). The length of the CDR3 is 13 residues. V lost 8 bases to trimming and J lost 1 base, with 9 bases between them. Germline V CDR1 and CDR2: SGHRS, YFSETQ.

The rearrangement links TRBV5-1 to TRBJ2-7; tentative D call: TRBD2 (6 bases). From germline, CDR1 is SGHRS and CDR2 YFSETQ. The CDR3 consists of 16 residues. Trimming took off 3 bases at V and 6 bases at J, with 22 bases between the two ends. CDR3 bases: TGCGCCAGCAGCTGGCGTTGGACCCTGGGAGGCTCCGAGCAGTACTTC. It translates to CASSWRWTLGGSEQYF.

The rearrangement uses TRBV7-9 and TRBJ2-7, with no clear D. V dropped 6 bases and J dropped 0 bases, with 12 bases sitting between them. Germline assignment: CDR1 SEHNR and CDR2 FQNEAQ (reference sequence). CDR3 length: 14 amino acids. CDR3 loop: CASSPLGPSYEQYF. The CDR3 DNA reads TGTGCCAGCAGTCCGCTAGGGCCCTCCTACGAGCAGTACTTC.

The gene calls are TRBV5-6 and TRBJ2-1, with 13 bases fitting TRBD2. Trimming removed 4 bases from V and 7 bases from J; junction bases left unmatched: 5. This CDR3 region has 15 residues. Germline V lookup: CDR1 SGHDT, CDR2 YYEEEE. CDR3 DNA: TGTGCCAGCAGCCTCACTAGCGGGAGGGTTAATGAGCAGTTCTTC. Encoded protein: CASSLTSGRVNEQFF.

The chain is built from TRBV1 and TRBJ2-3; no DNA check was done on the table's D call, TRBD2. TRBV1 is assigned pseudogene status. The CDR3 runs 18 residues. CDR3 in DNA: TGCACCAGCAGCCAAGGGAGTCTTACTAGCGGGGGAGGGGATACGCAGTATTTT. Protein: CTSSQGSLTSGGGDTQYF.

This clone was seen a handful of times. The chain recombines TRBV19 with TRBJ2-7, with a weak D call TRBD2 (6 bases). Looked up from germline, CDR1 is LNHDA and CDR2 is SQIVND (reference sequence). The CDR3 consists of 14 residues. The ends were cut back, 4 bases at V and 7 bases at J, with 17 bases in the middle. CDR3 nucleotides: TGTGCCAGTAGTACCACCGGCAGGGCGGGAGAGCAGTACTTC. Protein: CASSTTGRAGEQYF.

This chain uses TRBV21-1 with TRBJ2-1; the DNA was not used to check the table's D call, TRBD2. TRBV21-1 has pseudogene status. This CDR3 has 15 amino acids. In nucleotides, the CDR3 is TGTGCCCACGCCCCCACTAGCGGGATTGGGGATGAGCAGTTCTTC. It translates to CAHAPTSGIGDEQFF.

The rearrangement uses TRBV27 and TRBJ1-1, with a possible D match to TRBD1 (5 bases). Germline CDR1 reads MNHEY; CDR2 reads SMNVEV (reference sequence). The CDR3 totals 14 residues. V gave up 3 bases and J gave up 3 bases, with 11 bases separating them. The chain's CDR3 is CASSFSGTDTEAFF. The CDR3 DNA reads TGTGCCAGCAGTTTCTCGGGGACGGACACTGAAGCTTTCTTT.

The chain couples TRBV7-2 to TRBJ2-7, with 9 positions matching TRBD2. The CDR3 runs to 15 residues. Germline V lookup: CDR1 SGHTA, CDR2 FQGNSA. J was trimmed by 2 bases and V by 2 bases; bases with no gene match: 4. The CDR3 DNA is TGTGCCAGCAGCTTACAGGCGGGGGGGGCCTACGAGCAGTACTTC. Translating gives CASSLQAGGAYEQYF.

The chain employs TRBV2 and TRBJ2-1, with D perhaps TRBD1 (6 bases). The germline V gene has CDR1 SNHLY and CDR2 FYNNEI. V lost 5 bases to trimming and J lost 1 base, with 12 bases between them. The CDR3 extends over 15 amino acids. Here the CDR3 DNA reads TGTGCCAGCAGTTCACAGGGCGCTTCCTACAATGAGCAGTTCTTC. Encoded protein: CASSSQGASYNEQFF.

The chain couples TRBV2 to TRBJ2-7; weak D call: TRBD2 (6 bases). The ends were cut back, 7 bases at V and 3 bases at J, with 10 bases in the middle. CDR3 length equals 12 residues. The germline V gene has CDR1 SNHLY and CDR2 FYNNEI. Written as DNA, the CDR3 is TGTGCCAGCACGGGGGAATTCTACGAGCAGTACTTC. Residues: CASTGEFYEQYF.

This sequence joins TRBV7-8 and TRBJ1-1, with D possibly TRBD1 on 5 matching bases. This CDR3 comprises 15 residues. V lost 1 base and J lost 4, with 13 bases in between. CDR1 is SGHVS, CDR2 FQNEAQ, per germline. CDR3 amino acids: CASSLVAGMVTEAFF. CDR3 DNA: TGTGCCAGCAGCTTAGTAGCAGGGATGGTCACTGAAGCTTTCTTT.

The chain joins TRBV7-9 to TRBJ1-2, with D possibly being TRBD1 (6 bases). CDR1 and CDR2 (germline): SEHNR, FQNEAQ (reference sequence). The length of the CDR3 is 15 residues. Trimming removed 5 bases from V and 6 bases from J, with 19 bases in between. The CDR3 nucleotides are TGTGCCAGCAGCCCCCTGGGGGCAGAGACGGATGGCTACACCTTC. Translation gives CASSPLGAETDGYTF. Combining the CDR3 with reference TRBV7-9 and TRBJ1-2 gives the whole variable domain DTGVSQNPRHKITKRGQNVTFRCDPISEHNRLYWYRQTLGQGPEFLTYFQNEAQLEKSRLLSDRFSAERPKGSFSTLEIQRTEQGDSAMYLCASSPLGAETDGYTFGSGTRLTVV.

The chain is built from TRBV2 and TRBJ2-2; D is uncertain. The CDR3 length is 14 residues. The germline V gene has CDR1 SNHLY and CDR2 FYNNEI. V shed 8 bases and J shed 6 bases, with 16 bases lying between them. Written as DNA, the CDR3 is TGTGCCAGCTGCTCCCGGCCGGGTGCCGGGGAGCTGTTTTTT. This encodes CASCSRPGAGELFF. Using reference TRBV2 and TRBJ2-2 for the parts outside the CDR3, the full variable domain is EPEVTQTPSHQVTQMGQEVILRCVPISNHLYFYWYRQILGQKVEFLVSFYNNEISEKSEIFDDQFSVERPDGSNFTLKIRSTKLEDSAMYFCASCSRPGAGELFFGEGSRLTVL.

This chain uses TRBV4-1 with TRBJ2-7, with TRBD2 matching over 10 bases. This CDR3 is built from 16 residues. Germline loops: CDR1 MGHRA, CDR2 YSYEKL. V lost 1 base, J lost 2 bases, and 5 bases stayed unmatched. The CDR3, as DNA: TGCGCCAGCAGCCAAGGTGGACTAGCGGAAACCTACGAGCAGTACTTC. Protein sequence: CASSQGGLAETYEQYF.

As DNA, the CDR3 is TGTGCCAGTAGTATAGGCGGGGTAATCAATGAGCAGTTCTTC. Encoded protein: CASSIGGVINEQFF. The chain couples TRBV19 to TRBJ2-1; the D gene is possibly TRBD2 (6 bases). CDR1 is LNHDA and CDR2 is SQIVND in the germline V gene (reference sequence). This CDR3 has 14 residues. The V gene lost 1 base and the J gene lost 6 bases, with 10 bases spanning the gap.

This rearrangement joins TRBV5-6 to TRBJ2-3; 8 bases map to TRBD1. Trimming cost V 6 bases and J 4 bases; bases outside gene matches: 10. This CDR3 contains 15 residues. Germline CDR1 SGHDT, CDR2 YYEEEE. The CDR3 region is CASILTGARADTQYF. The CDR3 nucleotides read TGTGCCAGCATCCTGACAGGGGCGCGGGCAGATACGCAGTATTTT.

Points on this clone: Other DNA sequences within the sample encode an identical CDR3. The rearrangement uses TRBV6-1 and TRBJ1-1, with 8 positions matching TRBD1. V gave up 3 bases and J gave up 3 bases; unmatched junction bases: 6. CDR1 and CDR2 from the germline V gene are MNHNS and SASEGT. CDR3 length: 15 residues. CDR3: CASSERDRRDTEAFF. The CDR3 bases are TGTGCCAGCAGTGAGCGGGACAGGAGGGACACTGAAGCTTTCTTT.

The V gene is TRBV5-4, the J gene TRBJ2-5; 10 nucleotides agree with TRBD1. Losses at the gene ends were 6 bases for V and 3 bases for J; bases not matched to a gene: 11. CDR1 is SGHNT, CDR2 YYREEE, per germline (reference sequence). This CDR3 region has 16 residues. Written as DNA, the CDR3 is TGTGCCAGCACCGAGGGGACAGGGGCCGGTAAAGAGACCCAGTACTTC. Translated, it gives CASTEGTGAGKETQYF.

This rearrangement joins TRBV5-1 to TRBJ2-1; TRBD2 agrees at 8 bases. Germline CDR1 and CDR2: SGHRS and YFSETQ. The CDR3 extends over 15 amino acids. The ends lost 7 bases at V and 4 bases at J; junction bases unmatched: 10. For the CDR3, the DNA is TGCGCCAGCTCCCGCGAGAGCGGGAGTTACAATGAGCAGTTCTTC. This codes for CASSRESGSYNEQFF.

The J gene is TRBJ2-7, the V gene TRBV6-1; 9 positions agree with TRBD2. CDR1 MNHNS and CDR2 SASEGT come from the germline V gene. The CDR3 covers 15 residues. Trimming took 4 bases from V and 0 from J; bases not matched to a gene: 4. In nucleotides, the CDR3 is TGTGCCAGCAGTGTCTTTAGCGGGAGCTCCTACGAGCAGTACTTC. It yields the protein CASSVFSGSSYEQYF.

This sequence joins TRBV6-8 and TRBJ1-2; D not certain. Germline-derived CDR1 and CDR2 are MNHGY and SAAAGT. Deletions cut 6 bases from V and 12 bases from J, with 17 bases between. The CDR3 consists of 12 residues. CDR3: CASRYGPAPHTF. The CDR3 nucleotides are TGTGCCAGCAGATACGGACCGGCCCCCCACACCTTC.

CDR3 DNA: TGTGCCAGCAGCCGACTTTCTAGCGGCCTCTACAATGAGCAGTTCTTC. Translating it yields CASSRLSSGLYNEQFF. This chain connects TRBV14 to TRBJ2-1, with 7 positions matching TRBD2. Losses at the gene ends were 4 bases for V and 3 bases for J; bases not matched to a gene: 9. The length of the CDR3 is 16 residues. Per the germline V gene, CDR1 is SGHDN and CDR2 is FVKESK.

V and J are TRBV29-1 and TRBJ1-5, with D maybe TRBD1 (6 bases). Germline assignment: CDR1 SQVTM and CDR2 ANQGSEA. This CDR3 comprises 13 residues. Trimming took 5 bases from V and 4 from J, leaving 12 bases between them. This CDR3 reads CSVWQGINQPQHF. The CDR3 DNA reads TGCAGCGTTTGGCAGGGGATTAATCAGCCCCAGCATTTT.

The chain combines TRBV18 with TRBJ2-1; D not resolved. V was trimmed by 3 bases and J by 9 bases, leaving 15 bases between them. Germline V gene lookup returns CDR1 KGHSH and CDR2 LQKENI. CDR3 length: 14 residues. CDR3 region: CASSPDNTYSEQFF. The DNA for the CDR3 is TGTGCCAGCTCACCCGACAATACTTATAGTGAGCAGTTCTTC.

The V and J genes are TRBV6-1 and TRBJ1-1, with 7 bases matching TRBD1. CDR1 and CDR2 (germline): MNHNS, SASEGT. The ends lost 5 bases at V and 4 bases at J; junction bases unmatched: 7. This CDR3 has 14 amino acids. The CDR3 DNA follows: TGTGCCAGCAGTCCCCAGGGGGGGGTCACTGAAGCTTTCTTT. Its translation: CASSPQGGVTEAFF.

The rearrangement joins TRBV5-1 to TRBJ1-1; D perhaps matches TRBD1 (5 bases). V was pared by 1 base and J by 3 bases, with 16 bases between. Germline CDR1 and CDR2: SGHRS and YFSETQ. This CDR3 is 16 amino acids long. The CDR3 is CASSLWGKGADTEAFF. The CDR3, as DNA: TGCGCCAGCAGCTTGTGGGGTAAAGGGGCGGACACTGAAGCTTTCTTT.